This T cell receptor beta chain was captured by sequencing in a study of T cells in Graves' hyperthyroidism and ophthalmopathy. Study-wide results and limits: The model predicted ophthalmopathy a median roughly 6.3 months before onset.

About this clonotype: Antigen: not known.

Amplification of TCR beta CDR3 regions was performed using RNA transcripts as template. Using the HTBI primer set, a first-round RT-PCR was run on the TCR CDR3. MiXCR was run by TCRdb on the multiplex PCR reads, yielding one entry per CDR3 protein. The repertoire includes 550,000 to 600,000 distinct CDR3 sequences, 46% of them detected once, and under 20% sits in the top ten. Germline V lookup: CDR1 MNHNS, CDR2 SASEGT. The CDR3 totals 15 residues. The V end was cut by 3 bases, the J end by 5 bases, with 17 bases between. The rearrangement joins TRBV6-1 to TRBJ2-7, with D perhaps TRBD1 (6 bases). The sample taken for sequencing was peripheral blood or thyroid tissue (not recorded which). This clonotype was sampled from an adult woman with Graves' disease, either hyperthyroidism or ophthalmopathy (not recorded which). The CDR3 loop reads CASSEGDTGANEQYF. CDR3 nucleotide sequence: TGTGCCAGCAGTGAGGGGGACACTGGTGCCAACGAGCAGTACTTC.